This is a list of T cell receptor beta chains from one sample in a study of blood T cell repertoires in COVID-19. Clones were read by immunoSEQ multiplex PCR, and TCRdb kept only the in-frame ones, dropping some. The sample holds around 190,000 clones, 88% seen once. The material sequenced was peripheral blood. The receptors come from a human donor in a cohort sampled during active COVID-19. Both conserved end residues are part of each CDR3. The D gene is left open where the match is weak. The size field is filled for only some rows; it gives once, few, many or a size class.

>TRBJ1-2|-|-|TRBV29-1
TGCAGCGTTGAAGGCCAGGGATTAAATGGCTACACCTTC
CSVEGQGLNGYTF
>TRBJ2-6|-|-|TRBV9
TGTGCCAGCGGGGGGTCTGGGGCCAACGTCCTGACTTTC
CASGGSGANVLTF
>TRBJ2-2|-|-|TRBV7-9
TGTGCCAGCAGCTTAAGGGGAACGGGGGAGCTGTTTTTT
CASSLRGTGELFF
>TRBJ2-3|TRBD1|once|TRBV24-1
TGTGCCACCAGTGATCCCACAGGGGGCCCTAGCACAGATACGCAGTATTTT
CATSDPTGGPSTDTQYF
>TRBJ2-3|-|-|TRBV19
TGTGCCAGTAGTATAGCGGAGTTTAGCACAGATACGCAGTATTTT
CASSIAEFSTDTQYF
>TRBJ2-7|-|-|TRBV7-9
TGTGCCAGCAGCCGATCCGGGACAAACTACGAGCAGTACTTC
CASSRSGTNYEQYF
>TRBJ1-1|TRBD1|once|TRBV19
TGTGCCAGTAGTATGGGACAGGTGAACACTGAAGCTTTCTTT
CASSMGQVNTEAFF
>TRBJ1-6|TRBD1|once|TRBV6-1
TGTGCCAGCAGTGCCCTGACAGGGGGCTCCTATAATTCACCCCTCCACTTT
CASSALTGGSYNSPLHF
>TRBJ2-2|-|-|TRBV5-4
TGTGCCAGCAGCTTTGACAGCTTCACCGGGGAGCTGTTTTTT
CASSFDSFTGELFF
>TRBJ2-1|TRBD2|-|TRBV25-1
TGTGCCAGCAGTGAGCAAGAAACCGGGACTAGCGCCGTTAATGAGCAGTTCTTC
CASSEQETGTSAVNEQFF
>TRBJ2-5|TRBD2|-|TRBV2
TGTGCCAGCAACCTAGCGGGGCAAGAGACCCAGTACTTC
CASNLAGQETQYF
>TRBJ2-3|TRBD2|once|TRBV12-3/TRBV12-4
TGTGCCAGCAGCCAGCGGGGTTCAGATACGCAGTATTTT
CASSQRGSDTQYF
>TRBJ1-6|-|-|TRBV19
TGTGCCAGTAGTATTTGGTCAGGGATGTATAATTCACCCCTCCACTTT
CASSIWSGMYNSPLHF
>TRBJ2-1|TRBD2|-|TRBV18
TGTGCCAGCTCACCACCTGCCGAACTAGCGCCCTACAATGAGCAGTTCTTC
CASSPPAELAPYNEQFF
>TRBJ1-1|-|-|TRBV28
TGTGCCAGCAGTTTAAGTCCGGGTCGGTCGAACACTGAAGCTTTCTTT
CASSLSPGRSNTEAFF
>TRBJ2-6|-|-|TRBV2
TGTGCCAGGCAGGGTTTCCCTACGTACTCTGGGGCCAACGTCCTGACTTTC
CARQGFPTYSGANVLTF
>TRBJ2-3|TRBD2|-|TRBV9
TGTGCCAGCAGCGTAGTAGCGGGAGCTAGCACAGATACGCAGTATTTT
CASSVVAGASTDTQYF
>TRBJ1-5|-|-|TRBV7-8
TGTGCCAGCAGCTTCCGGACAGATAGCAATCAGCCCCAGCATTTT
CASSFRTDSNQPQHF
>TRBJ1-2|-|once|TRBV3-1/TRBV3-2
TGTGCCAGCAGTTCCCAAAGAGGCTATGGCTACACCTTC
CASSSQRGYGYTF
>TRBJ2-2|-|-|TRBV19
TGTGCCAGTAGTATTGGCAGTAACGTCGCGGTGACCACCGGGGAGCTGTTTTTT
CASSIGSNVAVTTGELFF
>TRBJ1-6|-|-|TRBV4-1
TGCGCCAGCAGCCAAGATCGCGGGGGGTATTCACCCCTCCACTTT
CASSQDRGGYSPLHF
>TRBJ2-1|-|-|TRBV10-1
TGCGCCAGCAGTGGAGGGCCTCTAAATGAGCAGTTCTTC
CASSGGPLNEQFF
>TRBJ2-3|TRBD2|-|TRBV10-3
TGTGCCATCAGACAAGCGGGGGCTCCCGGACCAGATACGCAGTATTTT
CAIRQAGAPGPDTQYF
>TRBJ2-7|TRBD1|-|TRBV25-1
TGTGCCAGCAGGGACAGGGGCCCCTACGAGCAGTACTTC
CASRDRGPYEQYF
>TRBJ1-4|-|-|TRBV12-3/TRBV12-4
TGTGCCAGCACCCTGTCTCGTGAAAAACTGTTTTTT
CASTLSREKLFF
>TRBJ2-5|TRBD2|-|TRBV5-1
TGCGCCAGCAGCCTTGGACTAGCGGGGGGTCAAGAGACCCAGTACTTC
CASSLGLAGGQETQYF
>TRBJ1-1|TRBD1|-|TRBV5-1
TGCGCCAGCAGCCCCCGGGACAGCCTGAACACTGAAGCTTTCTTT
CASSPRDSLNTEAFF
>TRBJ2-5|-|-|TRBV19
TGTGCCAGTAGTATAATGAGCGGTTTCCAAGAGACCCAGTACTTC
CASSIMSGFQETQYF